Listed below are T cell receptor beta chains from one sample, sequenced in a study of cytomegalovirus exposure and HLA in healthy donors. TCRdb's copy holds only in-frame clones and misses some; the assay was immunoSEQ multiplex PCR. The sample lists 200,000 or so clones, roughly four fifths occurring once. Sequenced material: PBMCs. The receptors here all came from a woman between 35 and 50 years old in good health and CMV-seronegative. CDR3s include the opening cysteine and the closing phenylalanine or tryptophan. The order of the fields is clone size, J gene, V gene, D gene, CDR3 protein, CDR3 DNA. The D gene is left open where the match is weak. Rows may omit the clone size; those that give it use once, few, many or a size class.

- | TRBJ2-7 | TRBV10-3 | TRBD1 | CAISEPRQGYEQYF | TGTGCCATCAGTGAGCCGAGACAGGGCTACGAGCAGTACTTC
- | TRBJ2-5 | TRBV5-4 | TRBD1 | CASSPTGGRETQYF | TGTGCCAGCAGCCCTACAGGGGGACGAGAGACCCAGTACTTC
- | TRBJ1-1 | TRBV7-9 | TRBD1 | CASSQLTGGYAEAFF | TGTGCCAGCAGCCAACTGACAGGGGGGTACGCTGAAGCTTTCTTT
once | TRBJ1-1 | TRBV2 | TRBD1 | CASGGTGDTEAFF | TGTGCCAGCGGCGGGACAGGAGACACTGAAGCTTTCTTT
- | TRBJ1-1 | TRBV6-1 | - | CASSGQTGRTEAFF | TGTGCCAGCAGTGGCCAGACAGGTAGGACTGAAGCTTTCTTT
- | TRBJ2-7 | TRBV11-2 | TRBD1 | CASSLRGQGPYEQYF | TGTGCCAGCAGCTTAAGGGGACAGGGACCCTACGAGCAGTACTTC
- | TRBJ1-4 | TRBV7-9 | - | CASSRAANEKLFF | TGTGCCAGCAGCCGAGCGGCTAATGAAAAACTGTTTTTT
- | TRBJ1-5 | TRBV27 | TRBD1 | CASSPRQGRSNQPQHF | TGTGCCAGCAGTCCTCGACAGGGGCGTAGCAATCAGCCCCAGCATTTT
- | TRBJ1-1 | TRBV30 | TRBD1 | CAWRGTGRTEAFF | TGTGCCTGGAGGGGGACAGGGAGGACTGAAGCTTTCTTT
- | TRBJ2-1 | TRBV9 | - | CASSVAQGGEQFF | TGTGCCAGCAGCGTAGCCCAGGGCGGTGAGCAGTTCTTC